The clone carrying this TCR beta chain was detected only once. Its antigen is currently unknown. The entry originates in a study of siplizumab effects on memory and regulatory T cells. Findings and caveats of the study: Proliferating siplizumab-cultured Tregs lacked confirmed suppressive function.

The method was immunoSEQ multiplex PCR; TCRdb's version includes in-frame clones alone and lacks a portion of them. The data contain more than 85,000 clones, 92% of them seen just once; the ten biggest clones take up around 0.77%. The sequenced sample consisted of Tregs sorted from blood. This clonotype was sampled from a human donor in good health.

CDR3 DNA sequence: TGTGCCAGCAGTTTTGAGTACGAGCAGTACTTC. Translated: CASSFEYEQYF. The chain couples TRBV28 to TRBJ2-7; D gene uncertain. The CDR3 extends over 11 amino acids. Between the trimmed V and J ends, which lost 3 bases and 4 bases, there was a span of 4 bases. Germline CDR1 and CDR2: MDHEN and SYDVKM.